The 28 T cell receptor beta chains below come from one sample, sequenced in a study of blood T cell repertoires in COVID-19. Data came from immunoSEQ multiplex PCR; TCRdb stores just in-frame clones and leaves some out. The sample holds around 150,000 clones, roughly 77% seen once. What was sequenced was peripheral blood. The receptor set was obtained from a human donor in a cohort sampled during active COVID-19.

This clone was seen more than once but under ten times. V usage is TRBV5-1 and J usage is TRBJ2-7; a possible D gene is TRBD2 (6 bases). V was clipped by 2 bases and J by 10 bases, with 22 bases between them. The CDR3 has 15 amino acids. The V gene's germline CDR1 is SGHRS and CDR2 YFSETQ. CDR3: CASSFGTSGEVSQYF. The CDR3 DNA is TGCGCCAGCAGCTTCGGGACCTCCGGGGAGGTGTCACAGTACTTC.

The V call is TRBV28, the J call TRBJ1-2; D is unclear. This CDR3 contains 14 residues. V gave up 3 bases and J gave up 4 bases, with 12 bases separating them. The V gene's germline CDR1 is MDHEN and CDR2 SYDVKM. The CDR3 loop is CASSLPVSFYGYTF. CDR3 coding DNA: TGTGCCAGCAGTTTGCCGGTCTCTTTCTATGGCTACACCTTC.

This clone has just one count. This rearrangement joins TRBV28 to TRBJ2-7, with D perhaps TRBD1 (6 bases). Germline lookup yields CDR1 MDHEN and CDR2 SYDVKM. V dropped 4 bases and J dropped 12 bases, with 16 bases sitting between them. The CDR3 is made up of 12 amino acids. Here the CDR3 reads CASSSGQKGGYF. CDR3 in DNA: TGTGCCAGCAGTTCCGGACAGAAAGGAGGGTACTTC.

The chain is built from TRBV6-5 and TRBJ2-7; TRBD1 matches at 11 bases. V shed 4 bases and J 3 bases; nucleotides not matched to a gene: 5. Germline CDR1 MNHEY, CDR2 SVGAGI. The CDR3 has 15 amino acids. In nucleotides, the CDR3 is TGTGCCAGCAGTTGGGACAGGGGGACCTACTACGAGCAGTACTTC. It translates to CASSWDRGTYYEQYF.

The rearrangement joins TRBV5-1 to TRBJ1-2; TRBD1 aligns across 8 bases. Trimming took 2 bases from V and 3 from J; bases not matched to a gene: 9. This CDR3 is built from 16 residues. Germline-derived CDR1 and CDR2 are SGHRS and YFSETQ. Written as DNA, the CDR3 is TGCGCCAGCAGCTTAAACCGGGACAGGATTTACTATGGCTACACCTTC. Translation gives CASSLNRDRIYYGYTF.

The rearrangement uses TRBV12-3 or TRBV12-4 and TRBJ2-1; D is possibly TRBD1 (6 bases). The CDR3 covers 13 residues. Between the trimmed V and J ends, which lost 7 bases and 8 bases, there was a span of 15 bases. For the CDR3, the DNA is TGTGCCAGCAACAGGGACGGGGTGGATGAGCAGTTCTTC. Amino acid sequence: CASNRDGVDEQFF.

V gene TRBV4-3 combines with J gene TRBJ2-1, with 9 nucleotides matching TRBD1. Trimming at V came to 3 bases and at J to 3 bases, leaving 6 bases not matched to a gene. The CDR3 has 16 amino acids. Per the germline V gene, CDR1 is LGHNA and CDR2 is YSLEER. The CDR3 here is CASSQGWGQGYNEQFF. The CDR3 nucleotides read TGCGCCAGCAGCCAGGGCTGGGGACAGGGCTACAATGAGCAGTTCTTC.

CDR3 amino acids: CASSEVDRPETQYF. CDR3 in DNA: TGTGCCAGCAGTGAAGTTGACAGGCCAGAGACCCAGTACTTC. The chain uses TRBV6-1 and TRBJ2-5; TRBD1 is a possible D gene (6 bases). Between the trimmed V and J ends, which lost 1 base and 4 bases, there was a span of 10 bases. Germline V gene data show CDR1 as MNHNS and CDR2 as SASEGT. The length of the CDR3 is 14 residues.

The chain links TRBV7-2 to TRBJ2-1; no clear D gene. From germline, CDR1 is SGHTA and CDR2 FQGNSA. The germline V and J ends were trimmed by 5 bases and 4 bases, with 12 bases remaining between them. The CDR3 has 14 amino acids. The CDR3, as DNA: TGTGCCAGCAGCCTTGCAGTACTATACAATGAGCAGTTCTTC. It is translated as CASSLAVLYNEQFF.

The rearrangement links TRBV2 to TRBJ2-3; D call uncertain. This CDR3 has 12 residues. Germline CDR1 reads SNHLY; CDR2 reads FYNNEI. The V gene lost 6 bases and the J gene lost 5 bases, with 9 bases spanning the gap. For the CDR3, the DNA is TGTGCCAGCAGCACCCTAGGAGATACGCAGTATTTT. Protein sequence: CASSTLGDTQYF. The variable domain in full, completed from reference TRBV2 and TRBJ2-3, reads EPEVTQTPSHQVTQMGQEVILRCVPISNHLYFYWYRQILGQKVEFLVSFYNNEISEKSEIFDDQFSVERPDGSNFTLKIRSTKLEDSAMYFCASSTLGDTQYFGPGTRLTVL.

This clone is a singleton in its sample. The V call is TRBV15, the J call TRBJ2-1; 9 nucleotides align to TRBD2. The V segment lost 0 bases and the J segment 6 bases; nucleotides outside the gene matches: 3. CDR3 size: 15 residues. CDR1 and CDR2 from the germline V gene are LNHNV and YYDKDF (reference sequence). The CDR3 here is CATSRDVAGVNEQFF. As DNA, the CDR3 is TGTGCCACCAGCAGAGACGTAGCGGGGGTCAATGAGCAGTTCTTC.

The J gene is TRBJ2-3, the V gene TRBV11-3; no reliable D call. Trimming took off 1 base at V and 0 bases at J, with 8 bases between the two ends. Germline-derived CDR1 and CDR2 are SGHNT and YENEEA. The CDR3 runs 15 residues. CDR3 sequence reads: CASSLGRSSTDTQYF. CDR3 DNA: TGTGCCAGCAGCTTAGGCAGATCTAGCACAGATACGCAGTATTTT.

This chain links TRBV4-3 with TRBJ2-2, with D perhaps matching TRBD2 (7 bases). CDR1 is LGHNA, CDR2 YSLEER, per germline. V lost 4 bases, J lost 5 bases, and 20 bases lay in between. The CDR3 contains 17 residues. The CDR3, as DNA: TGCGCCAGCAGCCCAGAGGGGGGGGGCCGACGTACCGGGGAGCTGTTTTTT. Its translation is CASSPEGGGRRTGELFF.

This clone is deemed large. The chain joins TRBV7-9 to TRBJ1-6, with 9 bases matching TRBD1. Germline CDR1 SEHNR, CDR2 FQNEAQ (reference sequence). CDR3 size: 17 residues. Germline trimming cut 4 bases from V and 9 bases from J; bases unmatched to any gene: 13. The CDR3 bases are TGTGCCAGCAGCTCCCACGAAAGGACAGGGGTGGGTTCACCCCTCCACTTT. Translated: CASSSHERTGVGSPLHF.

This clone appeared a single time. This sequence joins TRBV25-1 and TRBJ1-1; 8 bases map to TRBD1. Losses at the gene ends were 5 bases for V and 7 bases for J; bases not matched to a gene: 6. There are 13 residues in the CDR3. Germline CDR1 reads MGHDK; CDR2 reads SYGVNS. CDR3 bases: TGTGCCAGCAGTTTGGACAGGGTTGATGAAGCTTTCTTT. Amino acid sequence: CASSLDRVDEAFF.

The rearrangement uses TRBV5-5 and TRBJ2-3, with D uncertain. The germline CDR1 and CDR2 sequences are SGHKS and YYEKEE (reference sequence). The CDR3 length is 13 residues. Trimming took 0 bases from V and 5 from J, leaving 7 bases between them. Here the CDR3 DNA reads TGTGCCAGCAGCTTGGTTTTCGGAGATACGCAGTATTTT. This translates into CASSLVFGDTQYF.

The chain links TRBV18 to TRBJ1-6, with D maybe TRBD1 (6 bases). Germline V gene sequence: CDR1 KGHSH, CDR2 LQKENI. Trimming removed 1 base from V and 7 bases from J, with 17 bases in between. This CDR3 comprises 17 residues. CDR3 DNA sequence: TGTGCCAGCTCACCACAGTTTATCCAGGGGACCAATTCACCCCTCCACTTT. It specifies CASSPQFIQGTNSPLHF. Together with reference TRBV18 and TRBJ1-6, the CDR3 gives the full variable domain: NAGVMQNPRHLVRRRGQEARLRCSPMKGHSHVYWYRQLPEEGLKFMVYLQKENIIDESGMPKERFSAEFPKEGPSILRIQQVVRGDSAAYFCASSPQFIQGTNSPLHFGNGTRLTVT.

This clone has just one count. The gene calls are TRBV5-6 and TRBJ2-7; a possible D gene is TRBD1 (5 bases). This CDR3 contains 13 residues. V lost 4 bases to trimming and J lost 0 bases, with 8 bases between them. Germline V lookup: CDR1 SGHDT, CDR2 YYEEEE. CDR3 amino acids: CASSPTVSYEQYF. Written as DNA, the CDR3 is TGTGCCAGCAGCCCGACAGTCTCCTACGAGCAGTACTTC.

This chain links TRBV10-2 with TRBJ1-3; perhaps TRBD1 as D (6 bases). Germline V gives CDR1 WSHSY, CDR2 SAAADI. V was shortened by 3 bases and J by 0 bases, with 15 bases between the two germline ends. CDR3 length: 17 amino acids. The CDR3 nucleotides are TGCGCCAGCAGTGACGCCGGCAGGGGTCACTCTGGAAACACCATATATTTT. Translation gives CASSDAGRGHSGNTIYF.

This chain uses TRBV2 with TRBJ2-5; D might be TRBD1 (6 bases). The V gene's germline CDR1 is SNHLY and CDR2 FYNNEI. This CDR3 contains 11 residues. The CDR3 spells CAYREKETQYF. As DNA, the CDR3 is TGTGCTTACAGGGAGAAAGAGACCCAGTACTTC.

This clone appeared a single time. The CDR3 region is CASSWATRENNSPLHF. The CDR3 bases are TGTGCCAGCAGCTGGGCCACCAGGGAAAATAATTCACCCCTCCACTTT. The V and J genes are TRBV7-2 and TRBJ1-6, with D possibly matching TRBD1 (5 bases). The CDR3 covers 16 residues. Between the trimmed V and J ends, which lost 4 bases and 5 bases, there was a span of 15 bases. Germline V CDR1 and CDR2: SGHTA, FQGNSA.

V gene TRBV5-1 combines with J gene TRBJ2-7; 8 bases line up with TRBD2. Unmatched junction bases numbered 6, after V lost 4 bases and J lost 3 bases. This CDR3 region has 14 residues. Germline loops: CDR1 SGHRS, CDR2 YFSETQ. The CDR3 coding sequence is TGCGCCAGCAGCGCCGGGGGGGTCATCTACGAGCAGTACTTC. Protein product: CASSAGGVIYEQYF.

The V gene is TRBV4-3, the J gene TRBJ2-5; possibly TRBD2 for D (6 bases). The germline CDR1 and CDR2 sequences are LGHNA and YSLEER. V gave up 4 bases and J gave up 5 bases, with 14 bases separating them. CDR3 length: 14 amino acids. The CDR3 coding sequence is TGCGCCAGCAGCCCGACTAGGGAGCACGAGACCCAGTACTTC. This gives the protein CASSPTREHETQYF.

The CDR3 reads CASSIAGALDTQYF. CDR3 bases: TGTGCCAGCAGTATAGCGGGTGCTTTAGATACGCAGTATTTT. The V call is TRBV2, the J call TRBJ2-3; 7 bases are a match to TRBD2. Losses at the gene ends were 5 bases for V and 5 bases for J; bases not matched to a gene: 7. There are 14 residues in the CDR3. Germline CDR1 SNHLY, CDR2 FYNNEI. Complete variable domain (other parts from reference TRBV2 and TRBJ2-3): EPEVTQTPSHQVTQMGQEVILRCVPISNHLYFYWYRQILGQKVEFLVSFYNNEISEKSEIFDDQFSVERPDGSNFTLKIRSTKLEDSAMYFCASSIAGALDTQYFGPGTRLTVL.

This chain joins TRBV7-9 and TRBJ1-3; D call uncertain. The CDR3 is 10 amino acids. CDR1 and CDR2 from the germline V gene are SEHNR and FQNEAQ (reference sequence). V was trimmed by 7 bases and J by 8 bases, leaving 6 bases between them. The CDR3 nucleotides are TGTGCCAGCATGAGGGACACCATATATTTT. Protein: CASMRDTIYF.

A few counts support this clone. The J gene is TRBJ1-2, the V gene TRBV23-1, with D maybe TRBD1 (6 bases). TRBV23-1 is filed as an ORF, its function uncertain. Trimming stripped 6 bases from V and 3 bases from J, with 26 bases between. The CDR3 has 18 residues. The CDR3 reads CASSHRDRGNRLDYGYTF. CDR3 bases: TGCGCCAGCAGCCACCGGGATAGGGGGAATCGGTTGGACTATGGCTACACCTTC.

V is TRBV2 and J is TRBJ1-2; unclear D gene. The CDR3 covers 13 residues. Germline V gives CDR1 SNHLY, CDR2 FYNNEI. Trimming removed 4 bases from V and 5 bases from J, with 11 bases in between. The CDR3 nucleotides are TGTGCCAGCAGTGTCACAGAAGCTTATGGCTACACCTTC. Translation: CASSVTEAYGYTF.

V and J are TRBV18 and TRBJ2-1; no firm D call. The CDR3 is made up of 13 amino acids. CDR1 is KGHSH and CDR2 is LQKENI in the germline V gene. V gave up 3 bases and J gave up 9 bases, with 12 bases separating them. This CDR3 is CASSPGLMAEQFF. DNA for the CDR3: TGTGCCAGCTCACCTGGTTTAATGGCTGAGCAGTTCTTC.